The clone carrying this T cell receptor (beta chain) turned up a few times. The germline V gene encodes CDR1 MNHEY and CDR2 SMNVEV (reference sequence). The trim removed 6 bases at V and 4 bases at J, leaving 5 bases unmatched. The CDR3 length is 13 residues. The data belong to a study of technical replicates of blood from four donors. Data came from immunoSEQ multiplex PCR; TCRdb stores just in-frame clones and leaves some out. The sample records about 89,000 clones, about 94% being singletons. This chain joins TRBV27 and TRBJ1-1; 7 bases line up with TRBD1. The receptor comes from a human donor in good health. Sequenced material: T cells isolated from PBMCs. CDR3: CASSPQGSTEAFF. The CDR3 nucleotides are TGTGCCAGCAGCCCACAGGGGAGCACTGAAGCTTTCTTT.